The 26 T cell receptor beta chains presented below share a single source sample, sequenced in a study of tumor and adjacent non-tumor tissue in lung cancer. No cell sorting was done before RNA was extracted from the tissue. Three rounds of nested PCR, following a modified ARM-PCR protocol, produced the TCRbeta library. TCRdb reprocessed the multiplex PCR reads with MiXCR, giving one entry per CDR3 protein. The sample contains 75,000 to 100,000 distinct CDR3 sequences, about 67% of which appear only once. The sequenced sample consisted of lung tumor tissue. These receptors all stem from a man aged 55 to 70 with non-small cell lung cancer.

This clonotype was recorded many times. The chain joins TRBV4-1 to TRBJ2-1, with D perhaps matching TRBD2 (6 bases). This CDR3 region has 19 residues. The V and J ends lost 4 bases and 0 bases respectively, with 22 bases between them. Germline assignment: CDR1 MGHRA and CDR2 YSYEKL. CDR3 residues: CASSPQPGGTGSSYNEQFF. As DNA, the CDR3 is TGCGCCAGCAGCCCCCAGCCCGGAGGGACGGGGAGCTCCTACAATGAGCAGTTCTTC.

V and J are TRBV6-5 and TRBJ2-3; 7 nucleotides line up with TRBD2. The germline V gene encodes CDR1 MNHEY and CDR2 SVGAGI. V lost 2 bases and J lost 7; bases outside the gene matches: 9. CDR3 size: 15 residues. As DNA, the CDR3 is TGTGCCAGCAGTTACGGCGGGAGTGACACGTATACGCAGTATTTT. This gives the protein CASSYGGSDTYTQYF.

Worth noting for this clonotype: At one end the junction does not follow the germline gene, possibly because of a read error. The V call is TRBV20-1, the J call TRBJ1-6; D not certain. Germline V gives CDR1 DFQATT, CDR2 SNEGSKA (reference sequence). The CDR3 runs to 16 residues. Here the CDR3 reads CSARDLEQFRNLPLHF. CDR3 nucleotide sequence: TGCAGTGCTAGAGATCTCGAACAGTTTCGAAATTTACCCCTCCACTTT.

This clonotype has at least ten counts. V usage is TRBV28 and J usage is TRBJ1-5; TRBD1 matches 11 bases. From germline, CDR1 is MDHEN and CDR2 SYDVKM. With 6 bases clipped from V and 4 bases from J, the junction kept 8 bases outside the gene matches. The CDR3 is 16 residues long. CDR3 DNA: TGTGCCAGCAGGACAACCGGGACAGGGGGAAATCAGCCCCAGCATTTT. Amino acid sequence: CASRTTGTGGNQPQHF.

To note about this clonotype: A much larger clone is a single base away; this may be a read error. V usage is TRBV20-1 and J usage is TRBJ1-4; the D gene is possibly TRBD1 (5 bases). CDR3 size: 14 residues. Germline V gives CDR1 DFQATT, CDR2 SNEGSKA (reference sequence). The CDR3 DNA follows: TGCAGTGCTAGGGAGGGACTGGGAAATGAAAAACTGTATTTT. This translates into CSAREGLGNEKLYF.

This clonotype was seen repeatedly, ten times or more. For the CDR3, the DNA is TGCAGCGTTCAGGATACCAGTGAAGCTTTCTTT. Its translation: CSVQDTSEAFF. This chain joins TRBV29-1 and TRBJ1-1; D is unclear. The CDR3 is 11 residues long. Looked up from germline, CDR1 is SQVTM and CDR2 is ANQGSEA. Trimming took off 5 bases at V and 7 bases at J, with 11 bases between the two ends.

This clonotype was seen a single time. This sequence may be a read error, since a much larger clone differs from it by one base. J is TRBJ2-5 and V is TRBV20-1, with TRBD2 identical over 10 bases. This CDR3 is built from 12 residues. Germline V gene sequence: CDR1 DFQATT, CDR2 SNEGSKA (reference sequence). The CDR3 sequence: CSATLAGEAQYF. CDR3 sequence (DNA): TGCAGTGCTACCCTAGCGGGAGAGGCCCAGTACTTC.

A remark on this clonotype: A read error may explain this, as a much larger clone is one base away. The chain employs TRBV20-1 and TRBJ2-1, with D perhaps TRBD1 (6 bases). Germline V lookup: CDR1 DFQATT, CDR2 SNEGSKA (reference sequence). The CDR3 sequence is 12 residues long. CDR3 in DNA: TGCAGTGTTAGAGGGGGATGGGGTGAGCAGTTCTTC. Residues: CSVRGGWGEQFF.

On this clonotype itself: One end of the junction varies from germline; a read error may be responsible. This chain uses TRBV14 with TRBJ2-1; possible D gene TRBD2, 5 bases. The germline gives CDR1 SGHDN, CDR2 FVKESK. CDR3 length: 13 amino acids. The chain's CDR3 is CSSSSNLNNEQFF. DNA for the CDR3: TGTTCTAGCAGCTCCAACTTAAACAACGAGCAGTTCTTC.

Worth noting for this clonotype: This may come from a read error, since a much larger clone is one base off. The chain uses TRBV5-1 and TRBJ2-7, with D perhaps matching TRBD1 or TRBD2 (5 bases each). The V gene's germline CDR1 is SGHRS and CDR2 YFSETQ. The V end was cut by 1 base, the J end by 6 bases, with 14 bases between. This CDR3 comprises 14 residues. The CDR3 DNA reads as TGCGCCAGCAGCTTGTCTGGGACCACTGGCGAGCAGTACTTC. Amino acid sequence: CASSLSGTTGEQYF.

About this clonotype itself: Compared with germline, one end of the junction differs, possibly owing to a read error. The chain uses TRBV11-1 and TRBJ2-1; TRBD2 matches at 7 bases. The CDR3 extends over 16 amino acids. Germline CDR1 SGHAT, CDR2 FQDESV (reference sequence). CDR3 sequence reads: CAISSTGGSTYNEQFF. CDR3 in DNA: TGTGCCATCAGCTCGACTGGCGGGAGTACTTACAATGAGCAGTTCTTC.

This chain uses TRBV6-5 with TRBJ1-5; 9 nucleotides agree with TRBD1. The CDR3 has 16 amino acids. V shed 6 bases, J shed 7 bases, and the junction held 13 bases outside the gene matches. Germline V lookup: CDR1 MNHEY, CDR2 SVGAGI. The CDR3 spells CASRSGTGNSKQPQHF. In DNA, the CDR3 is TGTGCCAGCAGATCGGGGACAGGGAATAGTAAACAGCCCCAGCATTTT.

For this clonotype: One end of the junction is discordant with germline, which a read error may explain. The CDR3 coding sequence is TGTGCCAGCAGCTTAGCGGGAGACTACGCCTTC. It encodes CASSLAGDYAF. J is TRBJ1-2 and V is TRBV7-9, with no clear D. The length of the CDR3 is 11 residues. CDR1 and CDR2 from the germline V gene are SEHNR and FQNEAQ (reference sequence).

This clonotype was detected a few times. This CDR3 fails to terminate in the conserved phenylalanine or tryptophan, so it likely reflects a read error. The rearrangement links TRBV6-1 to TRBJ1-2; tentatively, D is TRBD1 (5 bases). Germline CDR1 and CDR2: MNHNS and SASEGT. The CDR3 extends over 14 amino acids. Trimming removed 2 bases from V and 3 bases from J, with 10 bases in between. The CDR3 DNA sequence: TGTGCCAGCAGTGAAAGTCTGGGGGACTATGGCTACACCCTC. Translating gives CASSESLGDYGYTL.

With respect to this clonotype: A much larger clone lies a single base off, so this may be a read error. V and J are TRBV12-3 or TRBV12-4 and TRBJ2-7, with D perhaps being TRBD1 or TRBD2 (5 bases each). CDR3 length: 16 residues. CDR3 sequence: CASSQRRMGPYYKQYF. CDR3 nucleotides: TGTGCCAGCAGTCAGCGCCGAATGGGACCGTACTACAAGCAGTACTTC.

Details on this clonotype: At one of its ends the junction is not consistent with the germline gene, which may arise from a read error. CDR3 DNA: TGTGCCAGCAGTTGGGACGATCAAGAGACCAAGTACTTC. It translates to CASSWDDQETKYF. V and J are TRBV11-1 and TRBJ2-5; TRBD1 or TRBD2 may be the D gene (5 bases each). CDR1 SGHAT and CDR2 FQDESV come from the germline V gene (reference sequence). This CDR3 comprises 13 residues. Full variable domain (outside the CDR3, taken from reference TRBV11-1 and TRBJ2-5): EAEVAQSPRYKITEKSQAVAFWCDPISGHATLYWYRQILGQGPELLVQFQDESVVDDSQLPKDRFSAERLKGVDSTLKIQPAELGDSAMYLCASSWDDQETKYFGPGTRLLVL.

Turning to this clonotype: A junction end diverges from the germline sequence, so it may reflect a read error. The V gene is TRBV29-1, the J gene TRBJ1-2; 8 bases fit TRBD1. Germline assignment: CDR1 SQVTM and CDR2 ANQGSEA. The CDR3 sequence is 13 residues long. CDR3 bases: TGTAGCGTCTCAGGGGGCCCATACTATGGCTACACCTTC. Translation gives CSVSGGPYYGYTF.

Comments on this clonotype: With a much larger clone just one base away, this may be a read error. The rearrangement uses TRBV20-1 and TRBJ2-5; D call uncertain. There are 11 residues in the CDR3. CDR1 DFQATT and CDR2 SNEGSKA come from the germline V gene (reference sequence). The CDR3 region has the DNA TGCAATGCTAGTGCCGGAGAGACCCAGTACTTC. It encodes CNASAGETQYF.

In regard to this clonotype: A read error may produce the germline difference seen at one junction end. This sequence joins TRBV5-1 and TRBJ2-2, with 9 nucleotides matching TRBD2. CDR3 length: 18 amino acids. CDR1 and CDR2 from the germline V gene are SGHRS and YFSETQ. CDR3 sequence: CASSLDGLATRRAGEPFF. Here the CDR3 DNA reads TGCGCCAGCAGCTTGGATGGACTAGCGACCAGGCGGGCCGGGGAGCCGTTTTTT. The whole variable domain, remainder taken from reference TRBV5-1 and TRBJ2-2, is KAGVTQTPRYLIKTRGQQVTLSCSPISGHRSVSWYQQTPGQGLQFLFEYFSETQRNKGNFPGRFSGRQFSNSRSEMNVSTLELGDSALYLCASSLDGLATRRAGEPFFGEGSRLTVL.

About this clonotype: An end of the junction differs from the germline gene, which may be a read error. The gene calls are TRBV11-3 and TRBJ2-6; D may match TRBD1 or TRBD2 (5 bases each). The CDR3 covers 15 residues. CDR1 is SGHNT and CDR2 is YENEEA in the germline V gene. Here the CDR3 DNA reads TGTGCCAGCAGCCAACGGGGTTCCGGGGCCAACGTCCTGTCTTTC. It encodes CASSQRGSGANVLSF.

This clonotype was found many times. The chain recombines TRBV6-5 with TRBJ1-4, with TRBD1 matching 9 bases. Germline CDR1 is MNHEY and CDR2 is SVGAGI. V lost 6 bases to trimming and J lost 3 bases; unmatched junction nucleotides: 5. The CDR3 is 15 residues long. CDR3 sequence (DNA): TGTGCCAGCAGAAAACAGGGGGCCTCTAATGAAAAACTGTTTTTT. This gives the protein CASRKQGASNEKLFF.

In the case of this clonotype: No conserved phenylalanine or tryptophan is present at the end of the CDR3, so a read error is the likely explanation. The DNA is left out, because the CDR3 cannot be placed on it with certainty; the CDR3 is given as TCRdb lists it. The chain combines TRBV29-1 with TRBJ2-1; the table's D call TRBD2 went unverified against the DNA. CDR1 is SQVTM, CDR2 ANQGSEA, per germline. The CDR3 is 14 residues long, counting both termini. The CDR3 reads CSVRILLAHNEHFL.

Details on this clonotype: The junction and the germline gene differ at one end; a read error may be behind it. V and J are TRBV5-6 and TRBJ2-4; D might be TRBD2 (5 bases). CDR3 length equals 15 residues. CDR1 is SGHDT and CDR2 is YYEEEE in the germline V gene. The CDR3 coding sequence is TGTACCAGCAGCTTTTCTAGCACGACCAAAAACATTCAATACTTC. Translating gives CTSSFSSTTKNIQYF.

V and J are TRBV12-3 or TRBV12-4 and TRBJ1-1; TRBD1 agrees at 7 bases. The V segment lost 5 bases and the J segment 10 bases; nucleotides outside the gene matches: 16. This CDR3 is 15 amino acids long. The CDR3 DNA reads as TGTGCCAGCAGTAGCAACCGGGACAGCGTGCTTAGAGCTTTCTTT. Translation: CASSSNRDSVLRAFF.

This clonotype came up many times. CDR3 region: CASSNPGGTSRGNQPQHF. DNA for the CDR3: TGTGCCAGCAGCAATCCCGGGGGGACCTCCCGCGGCAATCAGCCCCAGCATTTT. The chain uses TRBV6-1 and TRBJ1-5; tentative D call: TRBD1 (5 bases). The CDR3 extends over 18 amino acids. Trimming removed 6 bases from V and 2 bases from J, with 23 bases in between. Germline V gene sequence: CDR1 MNHNS, CDR2 SASEGT.

This clonotype showed up many times. The chain links TRBV5-4 to TRBJ2-7; perhaps TRBD1 as D (6 bases). V was shortened by 4 bases and J by 2 bases, with 10 bases between the two germline ends. The germline gives CDR1 SGHNT, CDR2 YYREEE (reference sequence). The CDR3 totals 13 residues. The CDR3 reads CASSPGQTYEQYF. CDR3 bases: TGTGCCAGCAGCCCCGGACAGACCTACGAGCAGTACTTC.